The 10 T cell receptor beta chains presented below share a single source sample, sequenced in a study of blood T cells in healthy people across ages. A sample-barcoded 5' primer and a J-beta primer mix were used in a second PCR of roughly 6 to 12 cycles. TCRdb redid the calling of the 5' RACE reads with MiXCR, one entry per CDR3 protein. The data hold some 1,000,000 distinct CDR3 sequences, with 20% to 25% observed a single time. The same sample was also studied in work on T cells of mothers and their children.

Source material: blood. The receptors shown here come from a girl aged 2 to 10 in good health.

This chain links TRBV2 with TRBJ2-3, with a tentative D call TRBD2 (6 bases). V gave up 7 bases and J gave up 2 bases, with 13 bases separating them. The CDR3 loop spans 14 amino acids. Germline CDR1 reads SNHLY; CDR2 reads FYNNEI. The CDR3 DNA is TGTGCCAGCATACGGACTAAGTTCACAGATACGCAGTATTTT. It translates to CASIRTKFTDTQYF.

This clonotype was seen only a few times. This chain uses TRBV29-1 with TRBJ2-1, with a tentative D call TRBD1 (5 bases). This CDR3 is built from 11 residues. Germline V gene lookup returns CDR1 SQVTM and CDR2 ANQGSEA. The V gene lost 3 bases and the J gene lost 10 bases, with 10 bases spanning the gap. CDR3 in DNA: TGCAGCGTTGATGTTAGGGGCGAGCAGTTCTTC. This sequence encodes CSVDVRGEQFF.

This clonotype appeared many times. A junction end diverges from the germline sequence, so it may reflect a read error. The chain employs TRBV7-9 and TRBJ1-1, with 10 bases aligning to TRBD1. The CDR3 covers 14 residues. CDR1 and CDR2 from the germline V gene are SEHNR and FQNEAQ (reference sequence). The chain's CDR3 is CASSRQGAGTEAFF. Written as DNA, the CDR3 is TGCGCCAGCAGCCGACAGGGGGCAGGCACTGAAGCTTTCTTT.

This clonotype occurred a few times. This rearrangement joins TRBV3-1 to TRBJ1-2; unclear D gene. The V end was cut by 1 base, the J end by 6 bases, with 6 bases between. This CDR3 region has 12 residues. Germline CDR1 LGHDT, CDR2 YNNKEL (reference sequence). The CDR3 region has the DNA TGTGCCAGCAGCCAAGGGAACCATGGCTACACCTTC. Translated: CASSQGNHGYTF.

The chain employs TRBV7-9 and TRBJ2-7; D gene uncertain. Per the germline V gene, CDR1 is SEHNR and CDR2 is FQNEAQ (reference sequence). The CDR3 extends over 14 amino acids. With 4 bases removed from V and 7 bases from J, the gap between germline ends came to 17 bases. In DNA, the CDR3 is TGTGCCAGCAGCTCCGCCGGCCACCTGGGTGAGCAGTACTTC. Amino acids: CASSSAGHLGEQYF. Combining the CDR3 with reference TRBV7-9 and TRBJ2-7 gives the whole variable domain DTGVSQNPRHKITKRGQNVTFRCDPISEHNRLYWYRQTLGQGPEFLTYFQNEAQLEKSRLLSDRFSAERPKGSFSTLEIQRTEQGDSAMYLCASSSAGHLGEQYFGPGTRLTVT.

The chain links TRBV28 to TRBJ2-1; D is undetermined. This CDR3 is 13 amino acids long. Trimming cost V 6 bases and J 9 bases, with 15 bases left between them. Germline V lookup: CDR1 MDHEN, CDR2 SYDVKM. The CDR3 is CASRIRLLGEQFF. The CDR3 region has the DNA TGTGCCAGCAGAATCCGCTTATTGGGTGAGCAGTTCTTC.

The genes are TRBV29-1 and TRBJ2-1; possible D gene TRBD2, 9 bases. The V end was cut by 5 bases, the J end by 5 bases, with 25 bases between. The germline V gene has CDR1 SQVTM and CDR2 ANQGSEA. The CDR3 extends over 17 amino acids. CDR3 DNA: TGCAGCGTTTCGAGACAGGGGTGGCGGGAGGGTAACAATGAGCAGTTCTTC. Translating gives CSVSRQGWREGNNEQFF.

This clonotype was recorded a few times. An end of the junction differs from the germline gene, which may be a read error. This chain joins TRBV20-1 and TRBJ2-5; possible D gene TRBD2, 6 bases. The closer fit of TRBJ2-1 to the DNA end suggests the J call may be wrong. The CDR3 spans 13 residues. CDR1 and CDR2 from the germline V gene are DFQATT and SNEGSKA (reference sequence). The CDR3 loop is CSADAGIYNKQFF. The DNA for the CDR3 is TGCAGTGCAGATGCGGGAATCTACAATAAGCAGTTCTTC.

This clonotype was counted between two and nine times. V is TRBV19 and J is TRBJ2-5; D not resolved. The J call may not be correct, given that the DNA end is closer to TRBJ2-7. The length of the CDR3 is 13 residues. Germline V gene sequence: CDR1 LNHDA, CDR2 SQIVND (reference sequence). The CDR3 protein is CASSISLYYEQYF. Written as DNA, the CDR3 is TGTGCCAGTAGTATTTCGTTATACTACGAGCAGTACTTC.

This clonotype has just a few counts. J is TRBJ1-6 and V is TRBV3-1, with 9 bases that match TRBD1. The CDR3 loop spans 15 amino acids. Germline loops: CDR1 LGHDT, CDR2 YNNKEL (reference sequence). The V segment lost 1 base and the J segment 9 bases; nucleotides outside the gene matches: 4. CDR3 coding DNA: TGTGCCAGCAGCCAAGGGGACAGGGCCGGTTCACCCCTCCACTTT. It codes for CASSQGDRAGSPLHF.